The 25 T cell receptor beta chains in this list originate from one sample, sequenced in a study of CD8 T cells in ankylosing spondylitis. Their recognized antigens are unknown. TCRdb recomputed calls from the 5' RACE reads with MiXCR, one row per CDR3 protein. The profile covers fewer than 750,000 distinct CDR3 sequences, with roughly 19% appearing a single time and about 20% taken by the ten largest. Whole-study findings and limits: Roughly eight highly homologous variants made up a TCR beta motif that seemed to typify ankylosing spondylitis blood.

Sequencing was carried out using blood, either unsorted or a sorted T cell fraction (not recorded which). Source of these receptors: a male donor with ankylosing spondylitis.

The sample holds a few counts of this clonotype. V and J are TRBV5-1 and TRBJ2-3; 8 bases align to TRBD1. The CDR3 sequence is 15 residues long. V shed 0 bases and J 5 bases; nucleotides not matched to a gene: 5. In germline, CDR1 is SGHRS, CDR2 YFSETQ. This CDR3 is CASSLDVRGRDTQYF. CDR3 nucleotide sequence: TGCGCCAGCAGCTTGGACGTCAGGGGGCGAGATACGCAGTATTTT. The full variable domain, its missing parts supplied by reference TRBV5-1 and TRBJ2-3, is KAGVTQTPRYLIKTRGQQVTLSCSPISGHRSVSWYQQTPGQGLQFLFEYFSETQRNKGNFPGRFSGRQFSNSRSEMNVSTLELGDSALYLCASSLDVRGRDTQYFGPGTRLTVL.

This clonotype came up a few times. This chain uses TRBV29-1 with TRBJ1-2; perhaps TRBD1 as D (6 bases). Germline assignment: CDR1 SQVTM and CDR2 ANQGSEA. V lost 6 bases to trimming and J lost 9 bases, with 26 bases between them. The CDR3 spans 15 residues. Here the CDR3 reads CSVPTPPPGAGSYTF. In DNA form, the CDR3 reads TGCAGCGTACCTACCCCTCCCCCGGGGGCCGGGAGCTACACCTTC.

The chain's CDR3 is CASSLQVAGDTDTQYF. CDR3 in DNA: TGCGCCAGCAGCCTACAGGTAGCGGGGGACACAGATACGCAGTATTTT. The V call is TRBV4-1, the J call TRBJ2-3; 9 bases match TRBD2. The CDR3 length is 16 residues. The V gene's germline CDR1 is MGHRA and CDR2 YSYEKL. V trimming: 4 bases; J trimming: 2 bases; junction bases outside the gene matches: 7.

The rearrangement links TRBV18 to TRBJ1-5; D not resolved. Between the trimmed V and J ends, which lost 0 bases and 5 bases, there was a span of 8 bases. CDR3 size: 14 residues. In germline, CDR1 is KGHSH, CDR2 LQKENI. CDR3 nucleotides: TGTGCCAGCTCACCACCGCCAGGCGATCAGCCCCAGCATTTT. It yields the protein CASSPPPGDQPQHF.

The rearrangement uses TRBV7-9 and TRBJ1-2, with TRBD1 as a possible D gene (5 bases). This CDR3 has 13 amino acids. Deletions cut 11 bases from V and 2 bases from J, with 15 bases between. Germline assignment: CDR1 SEHNR and CDR2 FQNEAQ (reference sequence). In DNA form, the CDR3 reads TGTGCCGCCCAGAGGGGCTTGAACTATGGCTACACCTTC. The encoded protein is CAAQRGLNYGYTF.

This clonotype showed up many times. This chain links TRBV9 with TRBJ1-6; D perhaps matches TRBD1 (5 bases). The CDR3 sequence is 14 residues long. CDR1 and CDR2 (germline): SGDLS, YYNGEE. Trimming left V 3 bases short and J 7 bases short, with 11 bases between. The CDR3 loop is CASSGGTENSPLHF. In DNA, the CDR3 is TGTGCCAGCAGCGGGGGGACGGAGAATTCACCCCTCCACTTT. Combining the CDR3 with reference TRBV9 and TRBJ1-6 gives the whole variable domain DSGVTQTPKHLITATGQRVTLRCSPRSGDLSVYWYQQSLDQGLQFLIQYYNGEERAKGNILERFSAQQFPDLHSELNLSSLELGDSALYFCASSGGTENSPLHFGNGTRLTVT.

This sequence joins TRBV24-1 and TRBJ2-2; D may be TRBD2 (6 bases). Trimming removed 3 bases at V and 5 bases at J, with 18 bases between. Looked up from germline, CDR1 is KGHDR and CDR2 is SFDVKD. The CDR3 contains 17 residues. The CDR3 bases are TGTGCCACCAGTGATCTACTTCAGGAGGGCCAAACCGGGGAGCTGTTTTTT. The encoded protein is CATSDLLQEGQTGELFF.

The genes are TRBV5-1 and TRBJ2-7, with TRBD2 identical over 8 bases. The trim removed 2 bases at V and 2 bases at J, leaving 6 bases unmatched. The CDR3 has 15 amino acids. Germline V gene sequence: CDR1 SGHRS, CDR2 YFSETQ. The chain's CDR3 is CASSLTSGPTYEQYF. The CDR3 nucleotides read TGCGCCAGCAGCTTAACTAGCGGACCAACCTACGAGCAGTACTTC.

V usage is TRBV25-1 and J usage is TRBJ2-3; TRBD2 agrees at 8 bases. This CDR3 has 17 residues. The ends lost 1 base at V and 4 bases at J; junction bases unmatched: 10. The germline CDR1 and CDR2 sequences are MGHDK and SYGVNS. The DNA for the CDR3 is TGTGCCAGCAGTGAATCAGCGGGAGTTCGGGGCTCAGATACGCAGTATTTT. Amino acid sequence: CASSESAGVRGSDTQYF.

The table lists this clonotype with a few counts. V is TRBV5-1 and J is TRBJ2-1; 7 nucleotides match TRBD1. This CDR3 is built from 14 residues. The germline gives CDR1 SGHRS, CDR2 YFSETQ. Trimming removed 8 bases from V and 6 bases from J; junction bases left unmatched: 11. In nucleotides, the CDR3 is TGCGCCAGTACAGGGGACGTAGAGTTCAATGAGCAGTTCTTC. This encodes CASTGDVEFNEQFF. Full variable domain (missing parts from reference TRBV5-1 and TRBJ2-1): KAGVTQTPRYLIKTRGQQVTLSCSPISGHRSVSWYQQTPGQGLQFLFEYFSETQRNKGNFPGRFSGRQFSNSRSEMNVSTLELGDSALYLCASTGDVEFNEQFFGPGTRLTVL.

This clonotype was seen a few times. The genes are TRBV7-9 and TRBJ2-3, with TRBD1 identical over 10 bases. Germline CDR1 SEHNR, CDR2 FQNEAQ (reference sequence). The CDR3 consists of 15 residues. Trimming removed 0 bases from V and 6 bases from J; junction bases left unmatched: 3. This chain's CDR3 is CASSLATGGRDTQYF. CDR3 DNA: TGTGCCAGCAGCTTAGCGACAGGGGGCAGGGATACGCAGTATTTT.

This clonotype showed up just a few times. The V gene is TRBV11-3, the J gene TRBJ1-6; 9 nucleotides agree with TRBD1. CDR3 length equals 14 residues. V lost 6 bases to trimming and J lost 5 bases; unmatched junction nucleotides: 2. CDR1 SGHNT and CDR2 YENEEA come from the germline V gene. The CDR3 loop reads CASRDRGNNSPLHF. CDR3 bases: TGTGCCAGCAGGGACAGGGGCAATAATTCACCCCTCCACTTT.

This clonotype occurred a few times. The chain recombines TRBV12-3 or TRBV12-4 with TRBJ1-4, with 9 bases lining up with TRBD1. CDR3 length: 17 amino acids. The junction had 8 bases not matched to a gene; V was cut back by 1 base and J by 5 bases. The CDR3 sequence is CASSLVGTGRGNEKLFF. CDR3 sequence (DNA): TGTGCCAGCAGTTTAGTCGGGACAGGGCGGGGAAATGAAAAACTGTTTTTT.

J is TRBJ2-1 and V is TRBV12-3 or TRBV12-4, with 9 bases identical to TRBD2. Trimming removed 3 bases from V and 3 bases from J; junction bases left unmatched: 3. The CDR3 covers 15 residues. The CDR3 coding sequence is TGTGCCAGCAGTTTCGGACTAGCGAACTACAATGAGCAGTTCTTC. It specifies CASSFGLANYNEQFF.

J is TRBJ2-5 and V is TRBV5-1; weak D call: TRBD1 (6 bases). Germline values: CDR1 SGHRS, CDR2 YFSETQ. This CDR3 is 18 amino acids long. V shed 4 bases and J shed 3 bases, with 25 bases lying between them. CDR3 bases: TGCGCCAGCAGCCAGTCGACAGGCCAGGCCCTTGATAAAGAGACCCAGTACTTC. It specifies CASSQSTGQALDKETQYF.

The chain uses TRBV9 and TRBJ2-2; D ambiguous. V lost 4 bases and J 7 bases, leaving 8 bases between the germline ends. Germline CDR1 reads SGDLS; CDR2 reads YYNGEE. The CDR3 runs to 12 residues. The DNA of the CDR3 is TGTGCCAGCAGCCCTTCGCTCGGGGAGCTGTTTTTT. Amino acids: CASSPSLGELFF.

Here the CDR3 reads CASSYGPDNEQFF. In DNA, the CDR3 is TGTGCCAGCAGTTACGGGCCCGACAATGAGCAGTTCTTC. This chain joins TRBV6-5 and TRBJ2-1; D ambiguous. Germline lookup yields CDR1 MNHEY and CDR2 SVGAGI. The V gene lost 2 bases and the J gene lost 5 bases, with 7 bases spanning the gap. CDR3 size: 13 residues.

This clonotype was seen repeatedly, ten times or more. The V gene is TRBV6-5, the J gene TRBJ1-5; the match to TRBD1 covers 7 bases. The CDR3 extends over 18 amino acids. J was trimmed by 2 bases and V by 2 bases; bases with no gene match: 12. From germline, CDR1 is MNHEY and CDR2 SVGAGI. The CDR3 DNA reads TGTGCCAGCAGTTACGGTCGGGGGAGGGGGCCGGGCAATCAGCCCCAGCATTTT. Its protein is CASSYGRGRGPGNQPQHF.

The V and J genes are TRBV29-1 and TRBJ2-5; 7 nucleotides match TRBD1. After removal of 6 bases from V and 2 bases from J, the junction contained 3 bases not matched to a gene. The CDR3 consists of 12 residues. Germline CDR1 reads SQVTM; CDR2 reads ANQGSEA. The chain's CDR3 is CSVRQGQETQYF. The CDR3 nucleotides read TGCAGCGTACGACAGGGACAAGAGACCCAGTACTTC.

This clonotype was recorded a few times. The rearrangement joins TRBV27 to TRBJ2-3, with 7 bases lining up with TRBD2. After removal of 5 bases from V and 2 bases from J, the junction contained 4 bases not matched to a gene. Per the germline V gene, CDR1 is MNHEY and CDR2 is SMNVEV (reference sequence). CDR3 length: 14 amino acids. CDR3 region: CASSKGLDTDTQYF. The CDR3 DNA is TGTGCCAGCAGTAAAGGACTAGACACAGATACGCAGTATTTT.

The chain combines TRBV20-1 with TRBJ2-3; D possibly corresponds to TRBD1 (6 bases). V gave up 8 bases and J gave up 3 bases, with 33 bases separating them. Germline V gives CDR1 DFQATT, CDR2 SNEGSKA (reference sequence). The CDR3 spans 19 residues. The CDR3 here is CSFSNTLGRGQLGTDTQYF. The CDR3 DNA sequence: TGCAGTTTTTCGAACACCCTGGGGAGAGGACAGTTAGGGACAGATACGCAGTATTTT.

V is TRBV12-3 or TRBV12-4 and J is TRBJ1-1, with a weak D call TRBD1 (6 bases). V was trimmed by 8 bases and J by 5 bases, leaving 15 bases between them. The CDR3 is made up of 13 amino acids. CDR3: CASVLQGWTEAFF. Written as DNA, the CDR3 is TGTGCCAGCGTACTACAGGGTTGGACTGAAGCTTTCTTT.

The genes are TRBV29-1 and TRBJ2-7; 7 nucleotides align to TRBD1. The CDR3 consists of 14 residues. V gave up 2 bases and J gave up 1 base; unmatched junction bases: 5. Germline values: CDR1 SQVTM, CDR2 ANQGSEA. The CDR3 loop is CSVEKGTESYEQYF. CDR3 sequence (DNA): TGCAGCGTTGAAAAGGGGACAGAGTCCTACGAGCAGTACTTC.

A few counts support this clonotype. This chain links TRBV29-1 with TRBJ1-1, with D unresolved. V was pared by 4 bases and J by 5 bases, with 5 bases between. This CDR3 spans 10 amino acids. Germline CDR1 reads SQVTM; CDR2 reads ANQGSEA. The CDR3 protein is CSVVWTEAFF. As DNA, the CDR3 is TGCAGCGTTGTTTGGACTGAAGCTTTCTTT.

The V and J genes are TRBV7-2 and TRBJ2-5, with 9 bases aligning to TRBD2. CDR1 SGHTA and CDR2 FQGNSA come from the germline V gene. The V segment lost 5 bases and the J segment 9 bases; nucleotides outside the gene matches: 13. The CDR3 contains 15 residues. The CDR3 sequence: CASSGWGLAEEAQYF. The CDR3 bases are TGTGCCAGCAGCGGATGGGGACTAGCCGAGGAGGCCCAGTACTTC. The full variable domain, its missing parts supplied by reference TRBV7-2 and TRBJ2-5, is GAGVSQSPSNKVTEKGKDVELRCDPISGHTALYWYRQSLGQGLEFLIYFQGNSAPDKSGLPSDRFSAERTGGSVSTLTIQRTQQEDSAVYLCASSGWGLAEEAQYFGPGTRLLVL.